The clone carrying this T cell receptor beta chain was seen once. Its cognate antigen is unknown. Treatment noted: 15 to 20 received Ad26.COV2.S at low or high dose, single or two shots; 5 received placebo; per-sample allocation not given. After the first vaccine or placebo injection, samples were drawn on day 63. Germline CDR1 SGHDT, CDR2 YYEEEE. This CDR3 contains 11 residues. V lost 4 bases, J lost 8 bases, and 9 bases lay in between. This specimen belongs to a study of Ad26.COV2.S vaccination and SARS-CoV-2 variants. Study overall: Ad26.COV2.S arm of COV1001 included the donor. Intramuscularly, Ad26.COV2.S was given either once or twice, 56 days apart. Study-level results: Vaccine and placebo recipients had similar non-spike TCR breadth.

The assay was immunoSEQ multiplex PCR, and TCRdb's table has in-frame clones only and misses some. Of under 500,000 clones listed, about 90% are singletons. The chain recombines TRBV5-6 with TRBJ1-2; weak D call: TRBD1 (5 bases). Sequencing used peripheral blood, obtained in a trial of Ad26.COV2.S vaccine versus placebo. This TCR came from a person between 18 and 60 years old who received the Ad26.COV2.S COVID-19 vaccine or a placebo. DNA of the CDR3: TGTGCCAGCAGCCCCGGGACGGGCTACACCTTC. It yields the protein CASSPGTGYTF.